What follows describes a single T cell receptor (beta chain). Its target is not known. These data come from a study of shared clonotypes between healthy human individuals. Findings of the study overall: Researchers sampled blood only, noting tissue repertoires likely differ.

Produced via immunoSEQ multiplex PCR; TCRdb's table is partial and in-frame only. The sample includes a few million clones, 85% to 95% seen only once; the top ten take about 0.39%. The specimen was naive CD4+ T cells from PBMCs. Indicated subset: CD45RA+ positively selected. This sequence was found in a man younger than 30 in good health. Some clones in this sample may be carry-over from other donors' samples.

DNA of the CDR3: TGTGCCAGCAGTTTGAGGGCAGGGGTGAAGTACTTC. Residues: CASSLRAGVKYF. The chain links TRBV28 to TRBJ2-7; possible D gene TRBD1, 6 bases. The CDR3 is made up of 12 amino acids. Per the germline V gene, CDR1 is MDHEN and CDR2 is SYDVKM. The germline V and J ends were trimmed by 3 bases and 11 bases, with 14 bases remaining between them.